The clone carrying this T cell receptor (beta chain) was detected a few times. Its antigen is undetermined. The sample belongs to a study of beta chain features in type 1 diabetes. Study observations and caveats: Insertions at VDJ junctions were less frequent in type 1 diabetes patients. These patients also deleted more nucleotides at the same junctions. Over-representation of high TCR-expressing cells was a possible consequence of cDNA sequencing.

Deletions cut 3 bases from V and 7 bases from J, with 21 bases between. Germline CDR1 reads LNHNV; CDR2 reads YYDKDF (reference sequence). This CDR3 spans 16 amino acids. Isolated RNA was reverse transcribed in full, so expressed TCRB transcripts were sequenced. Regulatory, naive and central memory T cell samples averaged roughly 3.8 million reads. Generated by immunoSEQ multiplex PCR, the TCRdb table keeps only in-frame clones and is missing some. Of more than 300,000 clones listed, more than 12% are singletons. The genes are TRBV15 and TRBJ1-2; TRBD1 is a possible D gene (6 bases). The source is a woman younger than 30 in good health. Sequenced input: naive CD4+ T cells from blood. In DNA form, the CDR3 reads TGTGCCACCAGCAGGCGGGCAGGGGCGGCCCTTTCTGGCTACACCTTC. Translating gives CATSRRAGAALSGYTF.